Detailed here is one T cell receptor (beta chain). What antigen it recognizes has not been identified. The input lacks base qualities; no much larger clone sits a single base away. The cysteine opens and the phenylalanine closes a CDR3 of 10 amino acids. CDR3 DNA is the only sequence kept; it has 30 bases, read in frame from the first base. CDR1 is given as SQVTM and CDR2 as ANQGSEA, both from the germline V gene. V and J are truncated by 5 bases and 11 bases respectively, leaving an intervening sequence of 12 bases. This entry is derived from a study of cytomegalovirus exposure and HLA in healthy donors (dated by TCRdb to about 2017). For context, the study as a whole: An earlier analysis of some 620 of the donors reported 276 Gb of sequence data and 90 million to 120 million unique TCR beta sequences obtained from approximately 180 million T cells. An early release covering roughly 600 HLA-typed donors comprised about 310 gigabases of sequencing data and approximately 80 million unique TCR sequences. Of the approximately 400 genotyped donors, 65% to 90% were placed in the genetic ancestry cluster associated with self-reported Caucasian donors. The study aimed to test whether cataloging public T cell receptors could reveal signatures of past pathogen exposure. The study used immunosequencing to profile the T cell repertoires of approximately 630 subjects and linked those repertoires to cytomegalovirus serostatus. Besides the first cohort of more than 650 subjects, a separate validation cohort made up of 90 to 150 different subjects was used. High-throughput TCR immunosequencing, statistical association of individual TCRs with disease status, and machine learning were combined to predict cytomegalovirus infection status. To study patterns of TCR occurrence, a later analysis re-analyzed previously published TCR beta repertoires from around 700 donors and added high-resolution HLA genotyping. Rather than using new phenotypic data, the later analysis identified candidate immune exposures from TCR beta sequences and from how often those sequences occurred across donors. To decide whether each TCR beta V gene segment behaved as functional or pseudogenic, an earlier analysis of some 580 of the donors relied on high-throughput TCR beta sequencing. Alongside the repertoire data, information on donor age, sex, ethnicity and CMV serostatus was compiled. In a later genetic analysis, genome-wide SNP genotypes for about 65% of the roughly 670 donors were used, and that subset was treated as a discovery cohort. Every repertoire in the discovery cohort had been generated on one and the same sequencing platform. HLA typing covered class I and class II loci at four-digit resolution. The number of donors typed differed by locus, with roughly 620-630 for A, B, C, DRB1 and DQB1, 522 for DQA1, about 610 for DPA1, and under 490 for DPB1. Roughly 5 DR-DQ haplotypes were handled as single units for association and clustering, since linkage in the cohort was strong. Across some 400 genotyped donors of the cohort, an average of roughly 200,000 unique TCR beta nucleotide sequences per donor were sequenced, and around 19% of those sequences were non-productive.

The investigation overall reported the following: CMV serostatus was the only immune exposure information available for the cohort. The earlier analysis of 450 to 700 of the donors excluded about 16 rarely observed V segments, including chromosome 9 orphons, because counts were too low. The study gave a list of 150 to 200 TCR beta chains associated with cytomegalovirus. Because HLA typing was unavailable for some donors at each locus, only the typed subset was used in association tests. Compared with the approximately 600-donor mean, donors in an Asian-associated ancestry cluster had fewer N-insertions in productive TCRs, according to a later genetic analysis. Some IMGT-functional V segments, including TRBV6-2 and TRBV6-3, could not be distinguished by the 87-base-pair reads and were therefore excluded. Only TCR beta chains were sequenced in this cohort, and the absence of alpha or paired-chain data limited detectable features. Linkage disequilibrium might explain the correlated functional status among segregating V segments, but an unknown experimental factor could not be ruled out. In vitro tests confirmed that a few of the cytomegalovirus-associated TCR beta chains recognize cytomegalovirus antigens. The authors suggested that the approach could potentially be generalized to other disease states and immunological phenotypes. Several of the top co-occurrence clusters appeared to be linked to parvovirus B19, influenza, CMV and Epstein-Barr virus, according to a later analysis. Sequencing depth was assumed to be roughly uniform across donors in the presence/absence analyses, though that assumption may not hold. Across donors, most TCR sequences were observed very rarely, whereas some public TCRs were present in many individuals. A group of highly shared sequence variants was considered likely to be a technical artifact of the sequencing pipeline. A further reported finding was that TCR beta sequences accurately predicted the HLA-A and HLA-B alleles for most subjects in the first cohort. When HLA alleles, especially DR and DQ, strongly co-occurred, TCR associations were difficult to assign to individual alleles. In a later analysis, TCR association rates were found to vary across HLA loci, with the most associated TCRs seen for DRB1 alleles and the fewest for HLA-C alleles. In a later analysis, most CMV-associated TCR beta chains were found to appear HLA-restricted, with HLA associations seemingly driven largely by CMV exposure. A later genetic analysis associated a missense DCLRE1C variant with V-gene and J-gene trimming of TCR beta chains, and an independent cohort replicated the association. The classifier was reported to diagnose cytomegalovirus status with high specificity and sensitivity in both the original cohort and the validation cohort. At a false discovery rate of 0.05, a later analysis linked around 15,000 TCR beta sequences to specific HLA alleles. In a later analysis, HLA-associated TCR beta chains were found to be more clonally expanded and to have lower generation probabilities than equally common non-associated chains. An earlier analysis of around 500 of the donors showed that most TCR beta V segments appeared in productive rearrangements either about 87% or about 30% of the time, which broadly matched IMGT annotations.

Receptor amplification or capture employed the immunoSEQ multiplex PCR assay. The multiplex PCR relied on a mix of 60 forward primers for TCR Vbeta segments and 13 reverse primers for TCR Jbeta segments. A multiplex PCR assay on genomic DNA amplified the CDR3 region of rearranged TCR beta genes. The Illumina HiSeq System was used to sequence the amplified TCR beta libraries as 87-base-pair reads. The authors' pipeline ran thus. A later analysis tallied roughly 78 million unique TCR beta chains across the 660 or so repertoires, and approximately 12 million of those chains were shared by two or more donors. Raw reads were error-corrected and collapsed into unique sequences by a nearest-neighbor algorithm in which closely related sequences were merged to remove PCR and sequencing errors. Alignment of CDR3 sequences to IMGT reference sequences was used to assign V, D and J gene segments. For a sequence to be retained, at least a six-nucleotide match to both a V gene segment and a J gene segment was required. Rearrangements were called productive when the CDR3 lacked stop codons and stayed in frame with V and J; all others were non-productive. Following IMGT convention, CDR3 was defined as the stretch from the second conserved V-encoded cysteine to the conserved J-encoded phenylalanine. In an earlier analysis of more than 550 of the donors, sequences lacking an unambiguous match to a single V gene segment were excluded. An earlier analysis of approximately 590 of the donors classified V segments as functional when productive rearrangements were above 56.7% and as segregating when the standard deviation between donors was above 5%. A statistical classification framework was built to diagnose cytomegalovirus status from the catalog of TCR beta chain sequences. In a later analysis, V and J genes were assigned by comparing TCR nucleotide sequences against IMGT/GENE-DB human TR gene sequences. In a later analysis, CDR3 sequences and most-parsimonious VDJ recombination scenarios were assigned using the TCRdist pipeline. In a later analysis, every TCR beta chain was defined by the combination of its CDR3 amino acid sequence and its V-gene family, and reads without a unique V-gene family were dropped. As a way to deal with suspected cross-contamination and a sequencing artifact, a later analysis dropped under 600 nucleotide sequences that were highly shared and had low generation probability. In a later analysis, a clonal expansion index for each public chain was calculated from normalized within-repertoire ranks of inferred template counts. A later analysis computed generation probabilities with a VDJ recombination model fitted to out-of-frame rearrangements, and checked the results against IGoR. Hypergeometric tests were used in a later analysis to score TCR-TCR, TCR-HLA and TCR-CMV co-occurrence, with a repertoire-size bias correction applied to the TCR pairs. False discovery rates were estimated in a later analysis by permuting HLA or CMV assignments 20 times. In a later analysis, co-occurring TCRs were grouped with DBSCAN, and TCRdist sequence similarity was added when clustering was performed within HLA-allele-positive subsets. Repertoires with fewer than 30,000 or more than 120,000 public chains were left out of co-occurrence clustering, as were about 5 repertoires with anomalous nucleotide sharing. What TCRdb holds here is the immuneACCESS table cut down to in-frame rearrangements. Part of the clones is not present; checked against another copy, under half of the missing clones reflect an unresolved V gene, and the others are unexplained. V and J calls plus clone size are reproduced from that table; the DNA served to infer D and trimming. Present in this sample are under 200,000 clones, more than 70% of which were seen just once. The top ten clonotypes cover about 0.24% of the sample.

In total, approximately 610 healthy bone marrow donors made up the cohort. At the time of sampling, every cohort member was nominally healthy, though immune exposures that went unrecorded were likely present. The donor was CMV seronegative and was included in the group of several hundred seronegative cohort members. Every donor gave a peripheral blood sample, and the peripheral blood mononuclear cells from that sample were used for TCR beta sequencing. The Qiagen DNeasy Blood Extraction Kit was used to extract genomic DNA from the blood cell samples. Here the chain combines TRBV29-1 and TRBJ1-1, with the identity of the D gene unclear. This sequence was found in a boy aged 5-17 years in good health and CMV-seronegative. The sequencing sample was made of PBMCs. The DNA sequence is as follows: TGCAGCGTTACCAGGCTGTCCGCTTTCTTT. Translated, this is CSVTRLSAFF.